What follows are 24 T cell receptor beta chains derived from one specimen sequenced in a study of OX40 agonist ivuxolimab in advanced cancers. TCRdb's table, derived via immunoSEQ multiplex PCR, lists solely in-frame clones and lacks some. The sample records tens of thousands of clones, less than 90% being singletons. The material sequenced was CD4+ or CD8+ T cells sorted from blood, taken in a trial of the OX40 agonist ivuxolimab. These receptors originate from an adult with an advanced solid tumor such as melanoma, head and neck, liver or kidney cancer.

V is TRBV7-2 and J is TRBJ2-7; 7 bases align to TRBD2. The J segment lost 1 base and the V segment lost 5 bases, leaving 11 bases of the junction unmatched. CDR1 SGHTA and CDR2 FQGNSA come from the germline V gene. The CDR3 is made up of 16 amino acids. CDR3 sequence (DNA): TGTGCCAGCAGCCCCTCGCGGGCTAGCGGTTCCTACGAGCAGTACTTC. Amino acid sequence: CASSPSRASGSYEQYF.

The CDR3 coding sequence is TGTGCCAGCAGCTCGGGAGGGACTGATCCCTACGAGCAGTACTTC. The encoded protein is CASSSGGTDPYEQYF. V usage is TRBV5-4 and J usage is TRBJ2-7, with TRBD2 matching over 8 bases. With V trimmed by 3 bases and J by 2 bases, 7 bases remained unmatched. The germline V gene has CDR1 SGHNT and CDR2 YYREEE (reference sequence). This CDR3 comprises 15 residues.

On this clone itself: One end of the junction fails to match germline, which may point to a read error. The rearrangement links TRBV5-1 to TRBJ1-1, with D perhaps matching TRBD1 (5 bases). The germline CDR1 and CDR2 sequences are SGHRS and YFSETQ. The CDR3 extends over 13 amino acids. The CDR3 here is CASSRDLKTEAFF. CDR3 DNA: TGCGCCAGCAGCAGGGACTTGAAGACTGAAGCTTTCTTT.

This clone turned up a few times. The V gene is TRBV10-3, the J gene TRBJ1-4, with unresolved D. This CDR3 spans 14 amino acids. Trimming took 0 bases from V and 8 from J, leaving 10 bases between them. Looked up from germline, CDR1 is ENHRY and CDR2 is SYGVKD. CDR3 loop: CAISESTSPEKLFF. The CDR3 bases are TGTGCCATCAGTGAGTCGACATCCCCCGAAAAACTGTTTTTT.

The chain combines TRBV7-2 with TRBJ2-7; D might be TRBD2 (6 bases). Germline V lookup: CDR1 SGHTA, CDR2 FQGNSA. V shed 1 base and J shed 7 bases, with 11 bases lying between them. The CDR3 extends over 13 amino acids. The CDR3 sequence is CASSLGRDREQYF. The CDR3 region has the DNA TGTGCCAGCAGCTTAGGGCGGGACCGGGAGCAGTACTTC. The entire variable domain, with the rest obtained from reference TRBV7-2 and TRBJ2-7, is as follows: GAGVSQSPSNKVTEKGKDVELRCDPISGHTALYWYRQSLGQGLEFLIYFQGNSAPDKSGLPSDRFSAERTGGSVSTLTIQRTQQEDSAVYLCASSLGRDREQYFGPGTRLTVT.

This clone was seen a single time. The chain carries TRBV6-5 and TRBJ1-3; 7 bases match TRBD1. From germline, CDR1 is MNHEY and CDR2 SVGAGI. The ends lost 5 bases at V and 4 bases at J; junction bases unmatched: 5. CDR3 length: 14 amino acids. CDR3 bases: TGTGCCAGCAGTCAGGGGGGTAGGGGAAACACCATATATTTT. Amino acid sequence: CASSQGGRGNTIYF.

This CDR3 is CASSEWTGGTDTQYF. CDR3 bases: TGCGCCAGCAGTGAATGGACCGGGGGCACAGATACGCAGTATTTT. The chain recombines TRBV10-1 with TRBJ2-3; maybe TRBD2 (5 bases). Germline lookup yields CDR1 WNHNN and CDR2 SYGVQD (reference sequence). CDR3 length: 15 amino acids. The germline V and J ends were trimmed by 3 bases and 1 base, with 11 bases remaining between them.

The V and J genes are TRBV19 and TRBJ1-2; weak D call: TRBD1 (6 bases). CDR1 and CDR2 (germline): LNHDA, SQIVND (reference sequence). The V end was cut by 6 bases, the J end by 2 bases, with 10 bases between. The CDR3 is 13 residues long. CDR3 nucleotides: TGTGCCAGTAGAAACAGGGACAACTATGGCTACACCTTC. Residues: CASRNRDNYGYTF.

The rearrangement uses TRBV5-1 and TRBJ2-3; no clear D gene. The V gene's germline CDR1 is SGHRS and CDR2 YFSETQ. This CDR3 spans 11 amino acids. V lost 1 base, J lost 6 bases, and 3 bases lay in between. The CDR3 coding sequence is TGCGCCAGCAGCTTGTCCGATACGCAGTATTTT. Protein sequence: CASSLSDTQYF.

This chain connects TRBV7-2 to TRBJ1-5; a possible D gene is TRBD1 (5 bases). Trimming stripped 5 bases from V and 5 bases from J, with 16 bases between. This CDR3 is 15 amino acids long. Looked up from germline, CDR1 is SGHTA and CDR2 is FQGNSA. CDR3 in amino acids: CASSEWQGGDQPQHF. DNA of the CDR3: TGTGCCAGCAGCGAGTGGCAGGGTGGGGATCAGCCCCAGCATTTT.

The chain joins TRBV2 to TRBJ2-5; 8 nucleotides line up with TRBD1. J lost 3 bases, V lost 6 bases, and 0 bases had no gene match. Germline CDR1 and CDR2: SNHLY and FYNNEI. The CDR3 totals 12 residues. This chain's CDR3 is CASRDREETQYF. The CDR3 nucleotides are TGTGCCAGCAGGGACAGGGAAGAGACCCAGTACTTC.

The chain has TRBV6-6 and TRBJ1-2; tentatively, D is TRBD1 (6 bases). V was cut by 6 bases and J by 7 bases, with 15 bases left in between. The length of the CDR3 is 13 residues. CDR1 is MNHNY, CDR2 SVGAGI, per germline (reference sequence). The CDR3 spells CASRQQGESGYTF. In DNA, the CDR3 is TGTGCCAGCAGACAACAGGGAGAATCTGGCTACACCTTC.

The chain links TRBV7-8 to TRBJ2-1; 8 positions match TRBD1. This CDR3 is built from 15 residues. V lost 4 bases, J lost 3 bases, and 5 bases stayed unmatched. Germline V gives CDR1 SGHVS, CDR2 FQNEAQ. CDR3 sequence reads: CASSSQGAGYNEQFF. In DNA form, the CDR3 reads TGTGCCAGCAGCTCCCAGGGGGCTGGCTACAATGAGCAGTTCTTC.

The V call is TRBV5-4, the J call TRBJ1-1; D is undetermined. Germline V gives CDR1 SGHNT, CDR2 YYREEE (reference sequence). The V end was cut by 1 base, the J end by 6 bases, with 16 bases between. This CDR3 region has 15 residues. CDR3 nucleotide sequence: TGTGCCAGCAGCTTGTGGCCGGGTCTTCCCGCTGAAGCTTTCTTT. Protein product: CASSLWPGLPAEAFF.

The V and J genes are TRBV10-3 and TRBJ1-2; the D gene is possibly TRBD1 (6 bases). Between the trimmed V and J ends, which lost 6 bases and 5 bases, there was a span of 19 bases. CDR3 length equals 15 residues. The V gene's germline CDR1 is ENHRY and CDR2 SYGVKD. DNA for the CDR3: TGTGCCATCAGCATTAACAGGGATGGAGCTTATGGCTACACCTTC. This gives the protein CAISINRDGAYGYTF.

This chain joins TRBV11-2 and TRBJ2-1; 8 nucleotides match TRBD2. Germline V gene sequence: CDR1 SGHAT, CDR2 FQNNGV. CDR3 length: 14 residues. V shed 6 bases, J shed 6 bases, and the junction held 7 bases outside the gene matches. The DNA of the CDR3 is TGTGCCAGCAGTAACTCCGGGACTAGCAATGAGCAGTTCTTC. Encoded protein: CASSNSGTSNEQFF.

This chain uses TRBV27 with TRBJ2-7; 10 nucleotides match TRBD2. After removal of 7 bases from V and 5 bases from J, the junction contained 8 bases not matched to a gene. The CDR3 contains 14 residues. Germline-derived CDR1 and CDR2 are MNHEY and SMNVEV (reference sequence). Here the CDR3 reads CASTAVAGGHEQYF. DNA of the CDR3: TGTGCCAGCACCGCCGTAGCGGGAGGTCACGAGCAGTACTTC.

J is TRBJ1-2 and V is TRBV6-6; unclear D gene. Germline V lookup: CDR1 MNHNY, CDR2 SVGAGI (reference sequence). Between the trimmed V and J ends, which lost 2 bases and 6 bases, there was a span of 4 bases. The CDR3 covers 11 residues. CDR3 loop: CASSYDDGYTF. CDR3 nucleotide sequence: TGTGCCAGCAGTTACGACGATGGCTACACCTTC.

This chain uses TRBV21-1 with TRBJ2-7; TRBD1 was called by the table and not checked on the DNA. TRBV21-1 represents a pseudogene. The CDR3 runs 18 residues. CDR3 DNA sequence: TGTGCCAGCAGCAAAGGGGAAGGGACAGGGGGCCCCCCCTACGAGCAGTACTTC. This sequence encodes CASSKGEGTGGPPYEQYF.

V and J are TRBV9 and TRBJ2-7; D gene uncertain. The germline gives CDR1 SGDLS, CDR2 YYNGEE. V was trimmed by 0 bases and J by 3 bases, leaving 7 bases between them. The CDR3 loop spans 13 amino acids. CDR3 residues: CASSVELGYEQYF. In DNA, the CDR3 is TGTGCCAGCAGCGTAGAGTTGGGCTACGAGCAGTACTTC.

V and J are TRBV28 and TRBJ2-1, with 8 bases that match TRBD2. CDR3 length: 15 residues. Germline trimming cut 3 bases from V and 7 bases from J; bases unmatched to any gene: 8. Germline CDR1 reads MDHEN; CDR2 reads SYDVKM. The CDR3 DNA follows: TGTGCCAGCAGTTTCGTCGGGAGGGCCGGGAATGAGCAGTTCTTC. Protein product: CASSFVGRAGNEQFF.

J is TRBJ2-3 and V is TRBV5-1; 9 bases line up with TRBD2. V shed 0 bases and J 4 bases; nucleotides not matched to a gene: 3. The germline V gene has CDR1 SGHRS and CDR2 YFSETQ. The length of the CDR3 is 15 residues. CDR3 DNA: TGCGCCAGCAGCTTGGTGCGGGGGGGCCCAGATACGCAGTATTTT. Its translation is CASSLVRGGPDTQYF.

The chain is built from TRBV6-6 and TRBJ1-2; no clear D. The length of the CDR3 is 13 residues. CDR1 and CDR2 from the germline V gene are MNHNY and SVGAGI (reference sequence). The V and J ends lost 6 bases and 3 bases respectively, with 11 bases between them. CDR3 coding DNA: TGTGCCAGCAGGTTCCCTGGGGACTATGGCTACACCTTC. Translated, it gives CASRFPGDYGYTF.

This rearrangement joins TRBV5-1 to TRBJ2-1; D could derive from TRBD1 or TRBD2 (5 bases each). Germline V gene lookup returns CDR1 SGHRS and CDR2 YFSETQ. The CDR3 runs 13 residues. The V end was cut by 4 bases, the J end by 10 bases, with 15 bases between. DNA for the CDR3: TGCGCCAGCAGCCGGGAATCGGGACGGGAGCAGTTCTTC. As protein: CASSRESGREQFF.